These T cell receptor beta chains were read from a single sample in a study of Ad26.COV2.S vaccination and SARS-CoV-2 variants. Sequencing was performed with immunoSEQ multiplex PCR; in TCRdb, only in-frame clones are kept and a portion is missing. The sample comprises a few hundred thousand clones, about 90% of which are singletons, and less than 5.5% rests with the top ten. This material consisted of peripheral blood, taken in a trial of Ad26.COV2.S vaccine versus placebo. All receptors come from a person between 18 and 59 years old who received the Ad26.COV2.S COVID-19 vaccine or a placebo. Both conserved end residues are part of each CDR3. The D gene is left open where the match is weak. Not every row has a clone size; where given, it reads once, few, many or a size class.

clone size	J gene	V gene	D gene	CDR3 protein	CDR3 DNA
.	TRBJ2-3	TRBV28	TRBD2	CASGLASTDTQYF	TGTGCCAGCGGACTAGCTAGCACAGATACGCAGTATTTT
once	TRBJ1-1	TRBV28	TRBD1	CASSLSGGENTEAFF	TGTGCCAGCAGTTTATCAGGGGGCGAGAACACTGAAGCTTTCTTT
.	TRBJ2-3	TRBV30	.	CAWSVLWLGTDTQYF	TGTGCCTGGAGTGTTCTTTGGTTGGGCACAGATACGCAGTATTTT
.	TRBJ2-7	TRBV28	TRBD1	CASRRGTGPSYEQYF	TGTGCCAGCAGACGAGGGACAGGTCCCTCCTACGAGCAGTACTTC
.	TRBJ1-5	TRBV6-4	.	CASSAELGANQPQHF	TGTGCCAGCAGTGCCGAGTTGGGCGCTAATCAGCCCCAGCATTTT
.	TRBJ2-1	TRBV19	.	CASSKNPLISLTTDRIF	TGTGCCAGTAGCAAAAATCCTTTAATATCTTTGACAACCGATCGGATCTTC
.	TRBJ1-4	TRBV28	TRBD1	CASSPSGQGIGKLFF	TGTGCCAGCAGTCCGTCGGGACAGGGAATCGGAAAACTGTTTTTT
.	TRBJ2-2	TRBV24-1	.	CATSDTRANTGELFF	TGTGCCACCAGTGACACCCGGGCGAACACCGGGGAGCTGTTTTTT
.	TRBJ2-5	TRBV6-1	.	CASRDSSQETQYF	TGTGCCAGCAGGGACAGTTCTCAAGAGACCCAGTACTTC
.	TRBJ2-7	TRBV5-1	TRBD2	CASSFLTSGSYSYEQYF	TGCGCCAGCAGCTTCCTGACTAGCGGGAGCTACTCCTACGAGCAGTACTTC
few	TRBJ1-3	TRBV7-2	.	CASSPDPLGSGNTIYF	TGTGCCAGCAGCCCCGACCCTCTCGGCTCTGGAAACACCATATATTTT
.	TRBJ1-2	TRBV11-2	.	CASSLGVGNLDGYTF	TGTGCCAGCAGCTTAGGGGTGGGGAACTTGGATGGCTACACCTTC
.	TRBJ1-2	TRBV11-1	.	CASSFGPSNYGYTF	TGTGCCAGCAGCTTCGGCCCGAGTAACTATGGCTACACCTTC
.	TRBJ2-3	TRBV4-1	.	CASSQGGSKRVSTDTQYF	TGCGCCAGCAGCCAGGGGGGATCTAAGCGGGTGAGCACAGATACGCAGTATTTT
.	TRBJ2-7	TRBV6-5	.	CASNPFRSSYEQYF	TGTGCCAGCAACCCCTTTAGGAGCTCCTACGAGCAGTACTTC
.	TRBJ2-7	TRBV29-1	.	CSVGRAGGYEQYF	TGCAGCGTGGGGAGAGCAGGCGGATACGAGCAGTACTTC
.	TRBJ2-1	TRBV3-1/TRBV3-2	.	CASSQDGGSPSYNEQFF	TGTGCCAGCAGCCAAGATGGAGGGAGCCCCTCCTACAATGAGCAGTTCTTC
.	TRBJ2-1	TRBV15	TRBD1	CATSRAGPGQGWNEQFF	TGTGCCACCAGCAGAGCGGGGCCGGGACAGGGGTGGAATGAGCAGTTCTTC
once	TRBJ2-1	TRBV28	TRBD2	CASIPQLAGVGEQFF	TGTGCCAGCATCCCACAGCTAGCGGGAGTGGGTGAGCAGTTCTTC
.	TRBJ1-6	TRBV21-1	.	CASRFTGGRNSPLHF	TGTGCCAGCAGATTTACAGGGGGAAGAAATTCACCCCTCCACTTT
.	TRBJ2-2	TRBV27	.	CASSLSLVNTGELFF	TGTGCCAGCAGTTTATCCTTAGTGAACACCGGGGAGCTGTTTTTT
.	TRBJ2-1	TRBV7-3	TRBD2	CASSSPRSGRGNEQFF	TGTGCCAGCAGCTCCCCGCGTAGCGGGAGAGGTAATGAGCAGTTCTTC
.	TRBJ2-5	TRBV7-2	TRBD1	CASSLFPGQGAEDQETQYF	TGTGCCAGCAGCTTATTCCCCGGACAGGGGGCTGAGGACCAAGAGACCCAGTACTTC
.	TRBJ2-7	TRBV28	TRBD1	CASSPPQGKRNEQYF	TGTGCCAGCAGTCCCCCACAGGGGAAGCGCAACGAGCAGTACTTC
.	TRBJ2-7	TRBV6-2/TRBV6-3	.	CASSSLPQLQGTYEQYF	TGTGCCAGCAGTTCCCTACCGCAGTTGCAGGGGACCTACGAGCAGTACTTC
.	TRBJ2-1	TRBV7-9	TRBD2	CASSLEGTRLYNEQFF	TGTGCCAGCAGCTTAGAAGGGACTAGACTATACAATGAGCAGTTCTTC
.	TRBJ2-7	TRBV6-1	.	CASSELGAAYEQYF	TGTGCCAGCAGTGAACTTGGGGCTGCCTACGAGCAGTACTTC
.	TRBJ2-3	TRBV9	TRBD2	CASSVSASGLGFSTDTQYF	TGTGCCAGCAGCGTCTCGGCTAGCGGGCTGGGGTTTAGCACAGATACGCAGTATTTT
.	TRBJ2-5	TRBV10-3	TRBD2	CAIALGGGETQYF	TGTGCCATCGCGTTGGGCGGGGGAGAGACCCAGTACTTC